The T cell receptor beta chain under discussion was sequenced for a study of blood T cell repertoires in COVID-19. As for the study in general: The samples span acute and convalescent COVID-19 from the United States, Italy and Spain.

Germline-derived CDR1 and CDR2 are DFQATT and SNEGSKA (reference sequence). The V gene lost 0 bases and the J gene lost 15 bases, with 12 bases spanning the gap. The CDR3 runs 11 residues. TCRdb's table, derived via immunoSEQ multiplex PCR, lists solely in-frame clones and lacks some. The sample contains 15,000 to 20,000 clones, 75% to 85% of which appear only once. The TCR originated in a man older than 75 with acute or convalescent COVID-19. The V call is TRBV20-1, the J call TRBJ2-1; D gene unclear. The material sequenced was peripheral blood. DNA for the CDR3: TGCAGTGCTAGAGATTGGCAGGATCCGTTCTTC. This gives the protein CSARDWQDPFF.